This T cell receptor (beta chain) was retrieved from a study of blood T cell repertoires in COVID-19. About the research overall: In each case, the material was cDNA or gDNA derived from T cells, B-cell-depleted T cells, or PBMCs.

Original analysis: Reference gene primer amplification gave estimated nucleated cell counts. The table came from immunoSEQ multiplex PCR; TCRdb's copy has only in-frame clones and leaves some out. That table gives V, J and clone size, and the DNA gave D and trimming. The top ten clones hold 5% to 6% of a sample with 150,000 to 200,000 clones, 80% of them seen once. This CDR3 contains 13 residues. The germline CDR1 and CDR2 sequences are KGHDR and SFDVKD. The sample was PBMCs or T cells enriched from blood (not recorded which). This TCR derives from a man aged 35 to 55 who had recovered from COVID-19. The chain has TRBV24-1 and TRBJ2-5, with 9 positions matching TRBD2. The CDR3 sequence: CAPRGGGRETQYF. The DNA for the CDR3 is TGTGCACCGCGGGGGGGCGGCCGGGAGACCCAGTACTTC.